The 16 T cell receptor beta chains presented below share a single source sample, sequenced in a study of T and B cells in COVID-19 patients. Multiplex PCR with BIOMED2 TRB-A/B primer pools amplified TRB rearrangements. TCRdb recomputed calls from the multiplex PCR reads with MiXCR, one row per CDR3 protein. This sample yields tens of thousands of distinct CDR3 sequences, of which approximately 29% are seen a single time; around 2.1% belongs to the top ten. From blood, roughly 250-500 ng of genomic DNA served as TRB template. The sample was blood. These receptors all stem from a human donor who had recovered from COVID-19.

V gene TRBV29-1 combines with J gene TRBJ2-2, with TRBD2 as a possible D gene (6 bases). Per germline, CDR1 SQVTM and CDR2 ANQGSEA. This CDR3 has 13 amino acids. V was shortened by 2 bases and J by 7 bases, with 11 bases between the two germline ends. The CDR3 reads CSVEKEGGGELFF. The CDR3 DNA is TGCAGCGTTGAAAAGGAGGGAGGCGGGGAGCTGTTTTTT.

The chain links TRBV5-4 to TRBJ1-1; D is ambiguous. The CDR3 is 14 amino acids. Deletions cut 4 bases from V and 0 bases from J, with 10 bases between. Germline V gene sequence: CDR1 SGHNT, CDR2 YYREEE (reference sequence). The CDR3, as DNA: TGTGCCAGCAGCCCGACTGTCATGAACACTGAAGCTTTCTTT. Protein product: CASSPTVMNTEAFF.

This rearrangement joins TRBV20-1 to TRBJ2-2; no reliable D call. This CDR3 is built from 13 residues. CDR1 is DFQATT, CDR2 SNEGSKA, per germline (reference sequence). Between the trimmed V and J ends, which lost 3 bases and 4 bases, there was a span of 9 bases. The CDR3 DNA reads as TGCAGTGCTAGTGTGACGGGCACCGGGGAGCTGTTTTTT. This gives the protein CSASVTGTGELFF.

This clonotype was found a few times. The chain has TRBV18 and TRBJ2-2; 7 nucleotides agree with TRBD1. Germline CDR1 is KGHSH and CDR2 is LQKENI. Losses at the gene ends were 1 base for V and 6 bases for J; bases not matched to a gene: 8. The length of the CDR3 is 16 residues. Here the CDR3 DNA reads TGTGCCAGCTCACCACGCGGAGACAGGGTGCCCGGGGAGCTGTTTTTT. This sequence encodes CASSPRGDRVPGELFF. The variable domain in full, completed from reference TRBV18 and TRBJ2-2, reads NAGVMQNPRHLVRRRGQEARLRCSPMKGHSHVYWYRQLPEEGLKFMVYLQKENIIDESGMPKERFSAEFPKEGPSILRIQQVVRGDSAAYFCASSPRGDRVPGELFFGEGSRLTVL.

The chain is built from TRBV2 and TRBJ2-1; 8 bases are shared with TRBD2. V was clipped by 6 bases and J by 6 bases; unmatched bases: 13. The CDR3 spans 16 residues. Looked up from germline, CDR1 is SNHLY and CDR2 is FYNNEI. Here the CDR3 DNA reads TGTGCCAGCAGCCCGCTAGCAGGGCGGGGGGCCAATGAGCAGTTCTTC. Its protein is CASSPLAGRGANEQFF.

This clonotype was observed at least ten times. CDR3 sequence: CASSPGDTRQYF. The DNA for the CDR3 is TGTGCCAGCAGTCCCGGGGACACGCGGCAGTACTTC. The gene calls are TRBV6-6 and TRBJ2-7; D perhaps matches TRBD1 (6 bases). Deletions cut 5 bases from V and 9 bases from J, with 14 bases between. The germline CDR1 and CDR2 sequences are MNHNY and SVGAGI (reference sequence). The CDR3 consists of 12 residues.

This clonotype was detected ten times or more. This chain links TRBV18 with TRBJ1-6; 10 nucleotides align to TRBD1. V was pared by 0 bases and J by 7 bases, with 9 bases of the junction left unmatched. CDR3 length: 18 amino acids. Germline-derived CDR1 and CDR2 are KGHSH and LQKENI. The CDR3 coding sequence is TGTGCCAGCTCACCACCGGGACAGGGGCCGTCTCGGAATTCACCCCTCCACTTT. This encodes CASSPPGQGPSRNSPLHF.

The gene calls are TRBV24-1 and TRBJ2-7; tentative D call: TRBD1 (6 bases). Germline V gene data show CDR1 as KGHDR and CDR2 as SFDVKD. V was trimmed by 3 bases and J by 6 bases, leaving 11 bases between them. This CDR3 is 13 amino acids long. CDR3 protein: CATSDDNRVEQYF. As DNA, the CDR3 is TGTGCCACCAGTGATGACAACAGGGTCGAGCAGTACTTC.

Points on this clonotype: A read error may explain this, as a much larger clone is one base away. This sequence joins TRBV5-6 and TRBJ2-6, with TRBD1 matching 7 bases. V was clipped by 7 bases and J by 0 bases; unmatched bases: 7. The V gene's germline CDR1 is SGHDT and CDR2 YYEEEE. The length of the CDR3 is 16 residues. DNA of the CDR3: TGTGCCAGCCCGGACAGGCGACACTCTGGGGCCAACGTCCTGACTTTC. This encodes CASPDRRHSGANVLTF.

This chain links TRBV28 with TRBJ2-2; TRBD1 agrees at 11 bases. V dropped 10 bases and J dropped 3; count of bases not matched to a gene: 10. CDR1 is MDHEN, CDR2 SYDVKM, per germline. CDR3 length: 16 residues. The CDR3 sequence: CATERTGGFYTGELFF. The DNA for the CDR3 is TGTGCCACAGAAAGGACAGGGGGCTTCTACACCGGGGAGCTGTTTTTT.

The V and J genes are TRBV7-9 and TRBJ2-1; TRBD2 matches at 10 bases. With 1 base clipped from V and 7 bases from J, the junction kept 7 bases outside the gene matches. CDR1 SEHNR and CDR2 FQNEAQ come from the germline V gene (reference sequence). This CDR3 is 16 amino acids long. CDR3 protein: CASSLGGAGGQNEQFF. CDR3 sequence (DNA): TGTGCCAGCAGCTTAGGAGGAGCGGGGGGGCAGAATGAGCAGTTCTTC.

By sample share, this clonotype is medium-sized. This chain connects TRBV19 to TRBJ2-3, with 8 bases that match TRBD2. J was trimmed by 6 bases and V by 5 bases; bases with no gene match: 7. Germline lookup yields CDR1 LNHDA and CDR2 SQIVND (reference sequence). The CDR3 spans 14 residues. Written as DNA, the CDR3 is TGTGCCAGTAGTCCAAGCGGGGGCGGGGATACGCAGTATTTT. Protein sequence: CASSPSGGGDTQYF.

This clonotype was recorded many times. The chain uses TRBV15 and TRBJ2-1; either TRBD1 or TRBD2 may supply D (6 bases each). V lost 8 bases and J 2 bases, leaving 13 bases between the germline ends. The CDR3 loop spans 14 amino acids. Germline V gene sequence: CDR1 LNHNV, CDR2 YYDKDF (reference sequence). DNA for the CDR3: TGTGCCACCCGAGGGGGGTTCGCCTACAATGAGCAGTTCTTC. The encoded protein is CATRGGFAYNEQFF. The full variable domain, its missing parts supplied by reference TRBV15 and TRBJ2-1, is DAMVIQNPRYQVTQFGKPVTLSCSQTLNHNVMYWYQQKSSQAPKLLFHYYDKDFNNEADTPDNFQSRRPNTSFCFLDIRSPGLGDTAMYLCATRGGFAYNEQFFGPGTRLTVL.

On this clonotype itself: A clone one base away is much larger, so this may be a read error. The rearrangement uses TRBV18 and TRBJ2-6; D perhaps matches TRBD2 (5 bases). The CDR3 is 17 residues long. Looked up from germline, CDR1 is KGHSH and CDR2 is LQKENI. Trimming removed 3 bases from V and 1 base from J, with 13 bases in between. The CDR3 sequence is CASSPPEGGSGANVLTF. The CDR3 coding sequence is TGTGCCAGCTCACCGCCCGAGGGTGGGTCTGGGGCCAACGTCCTGACTTTC.

This clonotype counts as medium-sized. The rearrangement uses TRBV29-1 and TRBJ2-1; the D gene is possibly TRBD1 (6 bases). Germline loops: CDR1 SQVTM, CDR2 ANQGSEA. V was pared by 6 bases and J by 0 bases, with 9 bases between. There are 13 residues in the CDR3. CDR3 sequence reads: CSVPDSSYNEQFF. CDR3 sequence (DNA): TGCAGCGTCCCGGACAGCTCCTACAATGAGCAGTTCTTC.

This clonotype was found many times. The rearrangement links TRBV6-5 to TRBJ2-3; D is undetermined. This CDR3 comprises 14 residues. Germline V gene sequence: CDR1 MNHEY, CDR2 SVGAGI. The V end lost 5 bases, the J end lost 2 bases, and 11 bases lay between the germline ends. CDR3 DNA: TGTGCCAGCAGTATGACTCCGCCCACAGATACGCAGTATTTT. Translated, it gives CASSMTPPTDTQYF.